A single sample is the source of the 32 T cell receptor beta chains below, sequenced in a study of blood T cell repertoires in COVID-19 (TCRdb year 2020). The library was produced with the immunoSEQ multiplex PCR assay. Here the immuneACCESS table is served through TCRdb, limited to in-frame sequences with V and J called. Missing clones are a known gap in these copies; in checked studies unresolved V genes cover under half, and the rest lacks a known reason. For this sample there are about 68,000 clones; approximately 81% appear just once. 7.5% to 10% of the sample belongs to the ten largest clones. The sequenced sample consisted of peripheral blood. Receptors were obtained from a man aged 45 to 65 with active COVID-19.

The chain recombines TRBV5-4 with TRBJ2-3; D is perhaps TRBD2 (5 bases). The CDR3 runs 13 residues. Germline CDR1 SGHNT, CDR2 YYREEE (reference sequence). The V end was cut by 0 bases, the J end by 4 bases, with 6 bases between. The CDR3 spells CASSLVGADTQYF. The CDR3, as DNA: TGTGCCAGCAGCTTGGTCGGGGCAGATACGCAGTATTTT.

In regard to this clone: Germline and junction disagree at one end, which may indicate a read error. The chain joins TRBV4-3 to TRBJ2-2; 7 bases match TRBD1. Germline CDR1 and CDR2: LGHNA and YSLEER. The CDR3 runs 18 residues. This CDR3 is CASSQEVWTGINSGELFF. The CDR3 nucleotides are TGCGCCAGCAGCCAAGAGGTATGGACAGGAATCAACAGCGGGGAGCTGTTTTTT.

This CDR3 reads CASSATGRGNYGYTF. The CDR3 DNA reads TGTGCCAGCAGCGCGACAGGCCGGGGAAACTATGGCTACACCTTC. J is TRBJ1-2 and V is TRBV9, with a tentative D call TRBD1 (6 bases). V shed 3 bases and J shed 2 bases, with 14 bases lying between them. Per the germline V gene, CDR1 is SGDLS and CDR2 is YYNGEE. The CDR3 runs 15 residues.

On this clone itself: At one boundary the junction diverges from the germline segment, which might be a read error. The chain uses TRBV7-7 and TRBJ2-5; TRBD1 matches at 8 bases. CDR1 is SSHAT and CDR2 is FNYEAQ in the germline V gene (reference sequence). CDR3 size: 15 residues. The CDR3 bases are TGTGCTAGCAGCTTGATACAGGGGGAAATGGAGACCCAGTACTTC. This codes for CASSLIQGEMETQYF. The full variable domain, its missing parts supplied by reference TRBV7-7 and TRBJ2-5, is GAGVSQSPRYKVTKRGQDVTLRCDPISSHATLYWYQQALGQGPEFLTYFNYEAQPDKSGLPSDRFSAERPEGSISTLTIQRTEQRDSAMYRCASSLIQGEMETQYFGPGTRLLVL.

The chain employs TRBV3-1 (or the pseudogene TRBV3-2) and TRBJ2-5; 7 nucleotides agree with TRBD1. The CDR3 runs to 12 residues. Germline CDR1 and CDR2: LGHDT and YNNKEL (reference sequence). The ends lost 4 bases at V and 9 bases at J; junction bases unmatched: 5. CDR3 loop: CASSLTGMSQYF. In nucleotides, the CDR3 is TGTGCCAGCAGCCTGACAGGGATGTCCCAGTACTTC.

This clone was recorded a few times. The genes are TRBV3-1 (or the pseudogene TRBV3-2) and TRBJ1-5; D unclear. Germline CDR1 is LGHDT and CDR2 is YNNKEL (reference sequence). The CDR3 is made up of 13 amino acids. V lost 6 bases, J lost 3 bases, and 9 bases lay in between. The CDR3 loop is CASSAVLNQPQHF. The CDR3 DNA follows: TGTGCCAGCAGTGCGGTGCTCAATCAGCCCCAGCATTTT.

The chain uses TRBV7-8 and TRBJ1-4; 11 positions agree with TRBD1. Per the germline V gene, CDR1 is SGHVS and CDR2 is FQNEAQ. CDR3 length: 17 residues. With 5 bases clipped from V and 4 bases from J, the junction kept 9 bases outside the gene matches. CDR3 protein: CASSPDRGRVVNEKLFF. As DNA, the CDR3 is TGTGCCAGCAGCCCGGACAGGGGGCGGGTAGTTAATGAAAAACTGTTTTTT.

The CDR3 DNA follows: TGTGCCAGCAGCTCTTCTAGGAGCTCCTACGAGCAGTACTTC. As protein: CASSSSRSSYEQYF. The rearrangement joins TRBV7-9 to TRBJ2-7; D is undetermined. Per germline, CDR1 SEHNR and CDR2 FQNEAQ (reference sequence). The CDR3 is made up of 14 amino acids. The germline V and J ends were trimmed by 4 bases and 0 bases, with 10 bases remaining between them.

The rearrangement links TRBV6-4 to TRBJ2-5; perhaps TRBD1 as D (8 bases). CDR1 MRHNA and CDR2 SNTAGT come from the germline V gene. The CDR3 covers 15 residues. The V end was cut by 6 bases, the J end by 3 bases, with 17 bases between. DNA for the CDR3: TGTGCCAGCAGGATTGAACAGGGGGGGAAAGAGACCCAGTACTTC. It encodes CASRIEQGGKETQYF.

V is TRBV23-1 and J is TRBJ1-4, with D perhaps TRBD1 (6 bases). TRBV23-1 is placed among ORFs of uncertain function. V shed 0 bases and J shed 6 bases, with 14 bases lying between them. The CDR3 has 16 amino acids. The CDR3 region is CASSQSNRVGDEKLFF. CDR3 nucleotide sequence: TGCGCCAGCAGTCAATCAAACAGGGTGGGGGATGAAAAACTGTTTTTT.

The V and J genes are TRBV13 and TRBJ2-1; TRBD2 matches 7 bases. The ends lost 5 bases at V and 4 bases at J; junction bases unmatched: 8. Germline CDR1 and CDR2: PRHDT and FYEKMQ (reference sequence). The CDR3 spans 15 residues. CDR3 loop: CASSLGGGSYNEQFF. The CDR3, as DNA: TGTGCCAGCAGCCTGGGCGGCGGGAGTTACAATGAGCAGTTCTTC. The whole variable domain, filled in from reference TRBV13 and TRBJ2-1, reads AAGVIQSPRHLIKEKRETATLKCYPIPRHDTVYWYQQGPGQDPQFLISFYEKMQSDKGSIPDRFSAQQFSDYHSELNMSSLELGDSALYFCASSLGGGSYNEQFFGPGTRLTVL.

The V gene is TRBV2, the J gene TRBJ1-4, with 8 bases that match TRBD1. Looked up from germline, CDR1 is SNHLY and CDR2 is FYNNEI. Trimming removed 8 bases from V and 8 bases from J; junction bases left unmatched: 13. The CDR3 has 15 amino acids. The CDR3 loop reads CASSPARTGHEKLFF. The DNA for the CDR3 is TGTGCCAGCTCCCCTGCCAGGACAGGGCACGAAAAACTGTTTTTT.

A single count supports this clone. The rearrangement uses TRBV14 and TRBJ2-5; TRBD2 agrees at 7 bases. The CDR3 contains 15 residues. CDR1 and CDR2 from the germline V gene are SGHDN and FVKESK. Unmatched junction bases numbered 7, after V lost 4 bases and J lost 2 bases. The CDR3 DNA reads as TGTGCCAGCAGCCCAGGGACTACGCTTCAAGAGACCCAGTACTTC. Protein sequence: CASSPGTTLQETQYF.

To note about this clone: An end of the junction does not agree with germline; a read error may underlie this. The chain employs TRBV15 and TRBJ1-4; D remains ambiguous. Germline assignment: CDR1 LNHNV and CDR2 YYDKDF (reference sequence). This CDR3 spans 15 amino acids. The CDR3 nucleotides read TGTTCCACCAGTCCCGGCGGGCGGCTAACTGAAAAACTGTTTTTT. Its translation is CSTSPGGRLTEKLFF.

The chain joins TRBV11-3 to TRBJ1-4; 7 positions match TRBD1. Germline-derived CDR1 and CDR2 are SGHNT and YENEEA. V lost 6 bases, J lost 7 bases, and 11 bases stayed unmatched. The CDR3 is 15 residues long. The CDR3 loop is CASSRRTGVGEKLFF. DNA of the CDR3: TGTGCCAGCAGTCGCAGAACAGGGGTGGGTGAAAAACTGTTTTTT.

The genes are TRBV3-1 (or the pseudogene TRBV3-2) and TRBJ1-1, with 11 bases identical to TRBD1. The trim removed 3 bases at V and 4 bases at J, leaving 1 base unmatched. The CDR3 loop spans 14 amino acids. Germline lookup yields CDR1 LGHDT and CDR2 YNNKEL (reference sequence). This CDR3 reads CASSQGTGGTEAFF. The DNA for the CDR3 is TGTGCCAGCAGCCAGGGGACAGGGGGCACTGAAGCTTTCTTT.

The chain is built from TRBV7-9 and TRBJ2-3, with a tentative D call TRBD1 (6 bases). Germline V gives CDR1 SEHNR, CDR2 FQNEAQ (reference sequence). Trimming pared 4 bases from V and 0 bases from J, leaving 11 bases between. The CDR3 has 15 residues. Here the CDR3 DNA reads TGTGCCAGCAGCTCGTGGGGGCCCAGCACAGATACGCAGTATTTT. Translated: CASSSWGPSTDTQYF.

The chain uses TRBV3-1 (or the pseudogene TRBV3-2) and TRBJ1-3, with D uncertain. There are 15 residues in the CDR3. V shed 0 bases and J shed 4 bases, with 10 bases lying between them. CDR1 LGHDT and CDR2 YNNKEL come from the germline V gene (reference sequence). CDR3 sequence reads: CASSQDALSGNTIYF. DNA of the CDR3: TGTGCCAGCAGCCAAGATGCGCTCTCAGGAAACACCATATATTTT.

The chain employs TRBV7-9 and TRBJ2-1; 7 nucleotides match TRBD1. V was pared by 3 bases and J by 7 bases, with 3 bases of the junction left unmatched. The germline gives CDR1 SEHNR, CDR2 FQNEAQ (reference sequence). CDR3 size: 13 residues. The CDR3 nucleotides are TGTGCCAGCAGCTTCGACAGGGCTAATGAGCAGTTCTTC. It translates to CASSFDRANEQFF.

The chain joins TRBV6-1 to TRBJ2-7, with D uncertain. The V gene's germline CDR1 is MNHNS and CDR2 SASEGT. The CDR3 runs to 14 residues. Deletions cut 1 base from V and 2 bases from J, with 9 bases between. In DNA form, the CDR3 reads TGTGCCAGCAGTGAAGTGCACGGAGCCTACGAGCAGTACTTC. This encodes CASSEVHGAYEQYF.

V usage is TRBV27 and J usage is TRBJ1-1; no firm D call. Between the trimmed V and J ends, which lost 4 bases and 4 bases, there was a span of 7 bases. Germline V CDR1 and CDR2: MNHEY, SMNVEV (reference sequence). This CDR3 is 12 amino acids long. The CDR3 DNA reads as TGTGCCAGCAGTTCACAGAGCACTGAAGCTTTCTTT. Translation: CASSSQSTEAFF.

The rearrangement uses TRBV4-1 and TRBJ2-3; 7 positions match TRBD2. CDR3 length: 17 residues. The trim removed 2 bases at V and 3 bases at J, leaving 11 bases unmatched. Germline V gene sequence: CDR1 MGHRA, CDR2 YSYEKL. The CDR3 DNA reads TGCGCCAGCAGCCAACCGGGGCGGGAGAGCGGTACAGATACGCAGTATTTT. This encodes CASSQPGRESGTDTQYF.

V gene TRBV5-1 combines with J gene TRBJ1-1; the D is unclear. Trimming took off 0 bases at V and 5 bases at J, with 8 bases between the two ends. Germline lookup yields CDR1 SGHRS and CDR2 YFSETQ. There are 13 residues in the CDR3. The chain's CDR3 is CASSLDSRTEAFF. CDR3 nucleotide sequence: TGCGCCAGCAGCTTGGACAGTCGGACTGAAGCTTTCTTT.

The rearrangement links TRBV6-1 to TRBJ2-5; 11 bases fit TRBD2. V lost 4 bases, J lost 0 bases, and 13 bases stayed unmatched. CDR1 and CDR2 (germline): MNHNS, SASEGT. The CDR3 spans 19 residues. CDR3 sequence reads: CASSGRRDGTSGYQETQYF. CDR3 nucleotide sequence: TGTGCCAGCAGTGGGAGGAGAGACGGGACTAGCGGTTACCAAGAGACCCAGTACTTC.

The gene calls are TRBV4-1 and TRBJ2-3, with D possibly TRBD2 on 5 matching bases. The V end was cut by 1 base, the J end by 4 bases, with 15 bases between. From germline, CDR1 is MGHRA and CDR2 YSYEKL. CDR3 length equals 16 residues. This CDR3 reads CASSQAEVEAADTQYF. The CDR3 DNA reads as TGCGCCAGCAGCCAAGCGGAGGTAGAAGCCGCAGATACGCAGTATTTT.

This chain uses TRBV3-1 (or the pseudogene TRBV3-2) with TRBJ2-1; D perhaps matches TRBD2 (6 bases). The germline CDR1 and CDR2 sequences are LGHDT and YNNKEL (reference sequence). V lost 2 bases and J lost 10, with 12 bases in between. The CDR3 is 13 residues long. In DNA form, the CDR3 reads TGTGCCAGCAGCCAAACTGAACGGGGGGAGCAGTTCTTC. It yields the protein CASSQTERGEQFF.

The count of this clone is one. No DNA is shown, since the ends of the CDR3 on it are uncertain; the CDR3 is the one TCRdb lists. CDR3: CASSFTPVGQGTLLRYF. V gene TRBV6-2 or TRBV6-3 combines with J gene TRBJ2-4; the table's TRBD1 call for D was not verified on the DNA. The CDR3 spans 17 residues, counting both ends. Germline assignment: CDR1 MNHEY and CDR2 SVGEGT.

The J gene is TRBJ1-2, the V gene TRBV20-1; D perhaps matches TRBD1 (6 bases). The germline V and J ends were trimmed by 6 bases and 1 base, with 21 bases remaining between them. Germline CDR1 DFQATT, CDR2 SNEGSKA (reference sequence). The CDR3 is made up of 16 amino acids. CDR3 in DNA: TGCAGTGCCAGTAACAACGGACAGAACCTTAACTATGGCTACACCTTC. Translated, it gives CSASNNGQNLNYGYTF.

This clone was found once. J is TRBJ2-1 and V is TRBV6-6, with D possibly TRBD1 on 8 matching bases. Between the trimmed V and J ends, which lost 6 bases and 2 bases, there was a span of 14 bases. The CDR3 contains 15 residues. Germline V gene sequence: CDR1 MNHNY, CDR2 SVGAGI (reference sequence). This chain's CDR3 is CASSLQGGTYNEQFF. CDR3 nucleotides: TGTGCCAGCAGCCTACAGGGGGGGACCTACAATGAGCAGTTCTTC.

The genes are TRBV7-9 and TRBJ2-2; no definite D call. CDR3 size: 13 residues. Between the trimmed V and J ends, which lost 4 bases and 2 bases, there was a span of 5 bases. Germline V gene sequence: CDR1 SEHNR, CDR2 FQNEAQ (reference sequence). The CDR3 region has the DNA TGTGCCAGCAGCTCCTCTAACACCGGGGAGCTGTTTTTT. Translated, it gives CASSSSNTGELFF.

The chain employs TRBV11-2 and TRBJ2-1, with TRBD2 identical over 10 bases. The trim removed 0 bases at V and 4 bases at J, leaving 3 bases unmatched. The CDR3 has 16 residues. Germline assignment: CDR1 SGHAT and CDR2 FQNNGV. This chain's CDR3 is CASSLEGTSVYNEQFF. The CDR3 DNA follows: TGTGCCAGCAGCTTAGAAGGGACTAGCGTTTACAATGAGCAGTTCTTC.

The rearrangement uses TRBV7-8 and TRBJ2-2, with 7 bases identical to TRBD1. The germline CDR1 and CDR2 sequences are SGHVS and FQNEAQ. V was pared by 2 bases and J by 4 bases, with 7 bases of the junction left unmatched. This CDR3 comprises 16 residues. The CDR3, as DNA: TGTGCCAGCAGCTTACGACAGGGAGTAGTCACCGGGGAGCTGTTTTTT. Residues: CASSLRQGVVTGELFF.